Below are 18 T cell receptor beta chains sequenced from a single sample in a study of shared clonotypes between healthy human individuals. The assay was immunoSEQ multiplex PCR, and TCRdb's table has in-frame clones only and misses some. The sample includes about 2.3 million clones, approximately 93% of them seen just once. Sequenced material: naive CD4+ T cells from PBMCs. The subset was: CD45RA+ positively selected. The receptors shown here come from a young man in good health. Some clones in this sample may be carry-over from other donors' samples.

Of note for this clone: One end of the junction does not line up with germline, which may come from a read error. The chain is built from TRBV28 and TRBJ1-1; D remains ambiguous. The length of the CDR3 is 16 residues. The germline CDR1 and CDR2 sequences are MDHEN and SYDVKM. CDR3 in amino acids: CASSQSSMRLIPEAFF. The CDR3, as DNA: TGTGCCAGCAGTCAGTCGTCTATGCGGCTGATTCCTGAGGCTTTCTTT.

For this clone: The sample holds other DNA sequences that translate to the same CDR3. The chain has TRBV28 and TRBJ1-5, with D maybe TRBD1 (5 bases). This CDR3 region has 14 residues. Trimming took off 3 bases at V and 1 base at J, with 7 bases between the two ends. The germline gives CDR1 MDHEN, CDR2 SYDVKM. The CDR3 loop is CASSFRGSNQPQHF. For the CDR3, the DNA is TGTGCCAGCAGTTTTAGGGGAAGCAATCAGCCCCAGCATTTT.

V gene TRBV28 combines with J gene TRBJ2-3, with D possibly being TRBD1 (6 bases). CDR1 is MDHEN, CDR2 SYDVKM, per germline. CDR3 length: 18 residues. V was pared by 4 bases and J by 0 bases, with 20 bases between. CDR3 nucleotide sequence: TGTGCCAGCAGTTCCCCCTCTTTCGTGACAGGAAGCACAGATACGCAGTATTTT. Residues: CASSSPSFVTGSTDTQYF. Together with reference TRBV28 and TRBJ2-3, the CDR3 gives the full variable domain: DVKVTQSSRYLVKRTGEKVFLECVQDMDHENMFWYRQDPGLGLRLIYFSYDVKMKEKGDIPEGYSVSREKKERFSLILESASTNQTSMYLCASSSPSFVTGSTDTQYFGPGTRLTVL.

The rearrangement links TRBV28 to TRBJ2-7; 11 bases fit TRBD1. CDR3 length: 15 amino acids. CDR1 and CDR2 from the germline V gene are MDHEN and SYDVKM. V gave up 4 bases and J gave up 5 bases; unmatched junction bases: 7. CDR3 region: CASSSLGTGGNEQYF. The CDR3, as DNA: TGTGCCAGCAGTTCCTTAGGGACAGGGGGTAACGAGCAGTACTTC.

This chain links TRBV7-9 with TRBJ2-5, with D possibly TRBD2 on 5 matching bases. The V and J ends lost 0 bases and 11 bases respectively, with 19 bases between them. The CDR3 consists of 15 residues. The germline V gene has CDR1 SEHNR and CDR2 FQNEAQ (reference sequence). Here the CDR3 DNA reads TGTGCCAGCAGCTTAGCGACATTAGTAGCGAAAGAGCAGTACTTC. Translation: CASSLATLVAKEQYF.

The chain combines TRBV18 with TRBJ2-2; D may match TRBD1 or TRBD2 (5 bases each). The V gene's germline CDR1 is KGHSH and CDR2 LQKENI. This CDR3 is 19 amino acids long. V shed 6 bases and J shed 0 bases, with 23 bases lying between them. CDR3 coding DNA: TGTGCCAGCTCCCCGCCGACCGGGACGACTTTCGCGAACACCGGGGAGCTGTTTTTT. Its protein is CASSPPTGTTFANTGELFF.

This chain uses TRBV7-3 with TRBJ1-1; D is unresolved. Trimming stripped 4 bases from V and 3 bases from J, with 18 bases between. The CDR3 has 16 amino acids. In germline, CDR1 is SGHTA, CDR2 FQGTGA. CDR3 in DNA: TGTGCCAGCAGCTCCCCGGAGGGCGATAGGGACACTGAAGCTTTCTTT. Its protein product is CASSSPEGDRDTEAFF.

The chain uses TRBV2 and TRBJ2-5; D unclear. V lost 6 bases, J lost 0 bases, and 5 bases lay in between. Germline V lookup: CDR1 SNHLY, CDR2 FYNNEI. The CDR3 has 12 amino acids. The CDR3 here is CASRGYQETQYF. The CDR3 DNA follows: TGTGCCAGCAGGGGGTACCAAGAGACCCAGTACTTC.

The chain combines TRBV19 with TRBJ1-4, with D unclear. The CDR3 has 12 amino acids. V lost 6 bases and J 4 bases, leaving 6 bases between the germline ends. The germline gives CDR1 LNHDA, CDR2 SQIVND (reference sequence). As DNA, the CDR3 is TGTGCCAGTAGGGGGTATAATGAAAAACTGTTTTTT. Its translation is CASRGYNEKLFF. Full variable domain (outside the CDR3, taken from reference TRBV19 and TRBJ1-4): DGGITQSPKYLFRKEGQNVTLSCEQNLNHDAMYWYRQDPGQGLRLIYYSQIVNDFQKGDIAEGYSVSREKKESFPLTVTSAQKNPTAFYLCASRGYNEKLFFGSGTQLSVL.

This clone was detected only once. This chain links TRBV9 with TRBJ1-3; D is uncertain. The V and J ends lost 3 bases and 3 bases respectively, with 13 bases between them. This CDR3 region has 15 residues. Germline values: CDR1 SGDLS, CDR2 YYNGEE. CDR3 DNA: TGTGCCAGCAGCGCAGGCGAGGGTGGTGGAAACACCATATATTTT. Protein product: CASSAGEGGGNTIYF.

J is TRBJ2-1 and V is TRBV5-1; D remains ambiguous. V dropped 0 bases and J dropped 2 bases, with 9 bases sitting between them. The CDR3 runs 15 residues. Germline CDR1 SGHRS, CDR2 YFSETQ. The CDR3: CASSLVGVAYNEQFF. The CDR3, as DNA: TGCGCCAGCAGCTTGGTTGGTGTCGCCTACAATGAGCAGTTCTTC.

This sequence joins TRBV2 and TRBJ2-5; TRBD1 or TRBD2 may be the D gene (5 bases each). Trimming removed 8 bases at V and 5 bases at J, with 18 bases between. CDR1 is SNHLY, CDR2 FYNNEI, per germline. The CDR3 has 14 amino acids. The CDR3 DNA reads TGTGCCAGCCACAAAGGCCGGGGCGGGGAGACCCAGTACTTC. Translating gives CASHKGRGGETQYF.

This clone occurred once. The rearrangement joins TRBV10-3 to TRBJ1-3; D is perhaps TRBD1 (6 bases). Germline V CDR1 and CDR2: ENHRY, SYGVKD. Trimming took 10 bases from V and 0 from J, leaving 13 bases between them. This CDR3 region has 14 residues. CDR3 region: CATTGQISGNTIYF. CDR3 DNA: TGTGCCACAACGGGACAAATCTCTGGAAACACCATATATTTT.

This rearrangement joins TRBV20-1 to TRBJ1-1; unclear D gene. CDR1 DFQATT and CDR2 SNEGSKA come from the germline V gene (reference sequence). V was trimmed by 3 bases and J by 6 bases, leaving 8 bases between them. This CDR3 comprises 11 residues. The CDR3 DNA reads as TGCAGTGCTAGGGTGCGGGCTGAAGCTTTCTTT. Residues: CSARVRAEAFF.

The gene calls are TRBV5-1 and TRBJ2-5; 8 positions match TRBD1. CDR3 length: 15 amino acids. Germline V gene lookup returns CDR1 SGHRS and CDR2 YFSETQ. V gave up 1 base and J gave up 5 bases; unmatched junction bases: 7. The CDR3 protein is CASSLLSGQGETQYF. CDR3 coding DNA: TGCGCCAGCAGCTTGCTCTCCGGACAGGGCGAGACCCAGTACTTC.

The chain is built from TRBV28 and TRBJ1-2; D uncertain. The V and J ends lost 8 bases and 5 bases respectively, with 9 bases between them. The germline V gene has CDR1 MDHEN and CDR2 SYDVKM. The CDR3 runs 11 residues. The CDR3 here is CASGPSYGYTF. The CDR3 DNA sequence: TGTGCCAGCGGCCCAAGTTATGGCTACACCTTC.

The rearrangement joins TRBV28 to TRBJ1-2; D possibly corresponds to TRBD1 (6 bases). In germline, CDR1 is MDHEN, CDR2 SYDVKM. The V end was cut by 7 bases, the J end by 0 bases, with 15 bases between. There are 15 residues in the CDR3. CDR3 loop: CASTPSTGPNYGYTF. CDR3 in DNA: TGTGCCAGCACCCCATCTACAGGGCCTAACTATGGCTACACCTTC.

The rearrangement joins TRBV28 to TRBJ2-6; D remains ambiguous. Trimming shortened V by 2 bases and J by 2 bases, and 7 bases separated the two germline ends. Germline CDR1 and CDR2: MDHEN and SYDVKM. The CDR3 consists of 15 residues. CDR3 nucleotides: TGTGCCAGCAGTTTAGTGACTCCTGGGGCCAACGTCCTGACTTTC. Translated, it gives CASSLVTPGANVLTF.